Shown below are 24 T cell receptor beta chains from a single sample sequenced in a study of vaccination and CD4 T cells after COVID-19. Treatment in this sample: roughly 11-day PBMC culture with coronavirus spike peptide pools or control peptides (ViraFEST assay). What these receptors recognize is not known. An Oncomine TCR Beta short-read assay was used to sequence the DNA from cultured CD4+ T cells. TCRdb fed the PCR reads into MiXCR, producing one record per CDR3 protein. Among thousands of distinct CDR3 sequences listed, 20% to 25% were seen once. The sequencing sample was made of cultured CD4+ T cells from blood. These receptor sequences come from a human donor with COVID-19.

V and J are TRBV25-1 and TRBJ2-4; D assignment may be TRBD1 or TRBD2 (6 bases each). Trimming cost V 5 bases and J 3 bases, with 17 bases left between them. Germline assignment: CDR1 MGHDK and CDR2 SYGVNS. This CDR3 is 16 amino acids long. CDR3 sequence reads: CASSPGGGGGKNIQYF. The CDR3 nucleotides read TGTGCCAGCAGTCCCGGCGGCGGAGGGGGCAAAAACATTCAGTACTTC.

This clonotype was seen a single time. The junction does not match germline at one end; this may be a read error. The chain employs TRBV2 and TRBJ2-7; tentative D call: TRBD1 (5 bases). The germline V gene encodes CDR1 SNHLY and CDR2 FYNNEI. The CDR3 runs 12 residues. The CDR3 DNA reads TGTGCCTGCAGTGTCCAGGGCGGCGAGCAGTACTTC. Its protein is CACSVQGGEQYF. The entire variable domain, with the rest obtained from reference TRBV2 and TRBJ2-7, is as follows: EPEVTQTPSHQVTQMGQEVILRCVPISNHLYFYWYRQILGQKVEFLVSFYNNEISEKSEIFDDQFSVERPDGSNFTLKIRSTKLEDSAMYFCACSVQGGEQYFGPGTRLTVT.

J is TRBJ1-2 and V is TRBV10-3; D perhaps matches TRBD1 (5 bases). Trimming left V 2 bases short and J 4 bases short, with 11 bases between. CDR3 length: 14 amino acids. Germline values: CDR1 ENHRY, CDR2 SYGVKD. The CDR3 region has the DNA TGTGCCATCAGTGAGGAAGGGGAGCGCTATGGCTACACCTTC. Its protein product is CAISEEGERYGYTF.

The chain employs TRBV18 and TRBJ1-1; D not resolved. The CDR3 contains 12 residues. Germline loops: CDR1 KGHSH, CDR2 LQKENI. The V and J ends lost 3 bases and 12 bases respectively, with 14 bases between them. The CDR3 sequence: CASSPDGWGTFF. The CDR3 DNA sequence: TGTGCCAGCTCACCTGACGGGTGGGGAACTTTCTTT.

The genes are TRBV19 and TRBJ1-5, with D maybe TRBD1 (5 bases). V shed 4 bases and J shed 7 bases, with 14 bases lying between them. The length of the CDR3 is 14 residues. Germline CDR1 reads LNHDA; CDR2 reads SQIVND (reference sequence). CDR3 sequence (DNA): TGTGCCAGTAGTACGCGTCAATCAGGGCAGCCCCAGCATTTT. This sequence encodes CASSTRQSGQPQHF.

V and J are TRBV6-1 and TRBJ1-6; D remains unclear. V was trimmed by 6 bases and J by 10 bases, leaving 10 bases between them. Germline CDR1 is MNHNS and CDR2 is SASEGT. This CDR3 has 12 amino acids. In DNA form, the CDR3 reads TGTGCCAGCAGCTATATAGAATCACCCCTCCACTTT. Residues: CASSYIESPLHF.

The chain employs TRBV27 and TRBJ2-3; 8 positions agree with TRBD1. V gave up 6 bases and J gave up 4 bases; unmatched junction bases: 9. The CDR3 sequence is 15 residues long. Per germline, CDR1 MNHEY and CDR2 SMNVEV (reference sequence). The CDR3 reads CASRTTGGYADTQYF. The CDR3 DNA is TGTGCCAGCAGGACAACAGGGGGGTATGCAGATACGCAGTATTTT.

This clonotype is a singleton in its sample. The chain is built from TRBV29-1 and TRBJ1-2; D gene ambiguous. V lost 1 base, J lost 4 bases, and 16 bases lay in between. The CDR3 sequence is 15 residues long. Germline CDR1 SQVTM, CDR2 ANQGSEA. The CDR3 loop reads CSVEGEASAPYGYTF. CDR3 nucleotide sequence: TGCAGCGTTGAAGGGGAGGCCTCAGCGCCCTATGGCTACACCTTC.

This clonotype was picked up one time. CDR3 protein: CASSQEQTYGYTF. CDR3 nucleotides: TGTGCCAGCAGCCAAGAACAGACATATGGCTACACCTTC. The rearrangement uses TRBV3-1 and TRBJ1-2; D gene uncertain. V lost 0 bases, J lost 5 bases, and 7 bases lay in between. This CDR3 is 13 amino acids long. Looked up from germline, CDR1 is LGHDT and CDR2 is YNNKEL (reference sequence).

This clonotype was seen only a few times. V usage is TRBV5-1 and J usage is TRBJ1-1, with no clear D. Germline CDR1 is SGHRS and CDR2 is YFSETQ. Between the trimmed V and J ends, which lost 1 base and 5 bases, there was a span of 12 bases. The CDR3 extends over 14 amino acids. CDR3 DNA sequence: TGCGCCAGCAGCTTGACCTTCCCCCAAACTGAAGCTTTCTTT. Protein sequence: CASSLTFPQTEAFF.

In the case of this clonotype: A junction boundary mismatches the germline segment, possibly from a read error. The J gene is TRBJ1-2, the V gene TRBV24-1; 7 bases agree with TRBD1. CDR3 length: 13 residues. Germline loops: CDR1 KGHDR, CDR2 SFDVKD. Written as DNA, the CDR3 is TGTGGCACCAGTGACCGACAGGGTCGTGGCTACACCTTC. Translating gives CGTSDRQGRGYTF.

This clonotype was seen more than once but under ten times. V and J are TRBV4-2 and TRBJ2-3; 8 bases are shared with TRBD2. After removal of 0 bases from V and 4 bases from J, the junction contained 9 bases not matched to a gene. CDR3 length: 17 residues. Germline CDR1 and CDR2: LGHNA and YNFKEQ. This CDR3 is CASSQETLAGKPDTQYF. CDR3 DNA: TGTGCCAGCAGCCAAGAAACCCTAGCGGGTAAGCCAGATACGCAGTATTTT.

This clonotype showed up just a few times. J is TRBJ2-7 and V is TRBV6-2 or TRBV6-3, with D perhaps TRBD1 or TRBD2 (7 bases each). The germline V and J ends were trimmed by 0 bases and 6 bases, with 18 bases remaining between them. CDR3 length equals 16 residues. Per the germline V gene, CDR1 is MNHEY and CDR2 is SVGEGT. Here the CDR3 reads CASSYSGQGGIGEQYF. The CDR3, as DNA: TGTGCCAGCAGTTACTCCGGGCAGGGGGGGATCGGCGAGCAGTACTTC.

The rearrangement joins TRBV7-2 to TRBJ1-6; D may be TRBD1 (6 bases). The germline V and J ends were trimmed by 6 bases and 7 bases, with 19 bases remaining between them. The CDR3 consists of 16 residues. The germline gives CDR1 SGHTA, CDR2 FQGNSA. The CDR3 is CASSLTGGGVNSPLHF. The CDR3 DNA is TGTGCCAGCAGTCTCACCGGAGGGGGGGTAAATTCACCCCTCCACTTT.

This clonotype has just a few counts. The chain employs TRBV7-9 and TRBJ1-2; D uncertain. V was clipped by 4 bases and J by 8 bases, with 11 bases between them. The germline V gene encodes CDR1 SEHNR and CDR2 FQNEAQ (reference sequence). The CDR3 length is 12 residues. CDR3 sequence (DNA): TGTGCCAGCAGCTCCGAAGCCTCGGGCTACACCTTC. Protein: CASSSEASGYTF.

The CDR3: CASSQNRGEYGYTF. As DNA, the CDR3 is TGTGCCAGCAGCCAAAACCGGGGCGAATATGGCTACACCTTC. V and J are TRBV4-2 and TRBJ1-2; D perhaps matches TRBD1 (5 bases). Germline lookup yields CDR1 LGHNA and CDR2 YNFKEQ. This CDR3 region has 14 residues. V lost 2 bases and J 5 bases, leaving 12 bases between the germline ends.

As for this clonotype: This may come from a read error, since a much larger clone is one base off. The chain has TRBV9 and TRBJ2-1, with D perhaps TRBD1 (6 bases). Per the germline V gene, CDR1 is SGDLS and CDR2 is YYNGEE. The CDR3 length is 14 residues. The CDR3 DNA reads as TGTGCCAGCGGCGTTGGGGGCCGGTACAATGAGCAGTTCTTC. Protein sequence: CASGVGGRYNEQFF. The entire variable domain, with the rest obtained from reference TRBV9 and TRBJ2-1, is as follows: DSGVTQTPKHLITATGQRVTLRCSPRSGDLSVYWYQQSLDQGLQFLIQYYNGEERAKGNILERFSAQQFPDLHSELNLSSLELGDSALYFCASGVGGRYNEQFFGPGTRLTVL.

This clonotype is labeled as medium-sized. The chain links TRBV6-5 to TRBJ1-5, with 7 bases fitting TRBD1. CDR3 length: 15 residues. With 4 bases clipped from V and 0 bases from J, the junction kept 3 bases outside the gene matches. Germline values: CDR1 MNHEY, CDR2 SVGAGI. CDR3 DNA sequence: TGTGCCAGCAGTTTCGGACAGGATAGCAATCAGCCCCAGCATTTT. Translation gives CASSFGQDSNQPQHF.

V and J are TRBV28 and TRBJ1-2, with D possibly being TRBD1 (5 bases). The CDR3 runs 10 residues. CDR1 MDHEN and CDR2 SYDVKM come from the germline V gene. V was cut by 6 bases and J by 8 bases, with 7 bases left in between. The CDR3 DNA reads as TGTGCCAGCAGGGACATAGGCTACACCTTC. Amino acid sequence: CASRDIGYTF.

This sequence joins TRBV20-1 and TRBJ2-7; D may be TRBD2 (6 bases). CDR1 and CDR2 (germline): DFQATT, SNEGSKA (reference sequence). The CDR3 is 14 residues long. The V and J ends lost 2 bases and 7 bases respectively, with 18 bases between them. CDR3 residues: CSARMRGLELEQYF. DNA for the CDR3: TGCAGTGCTAGAATGCGGGGCCTCGAGTTGGAGCAGTACTTC.

Written as DNA, the CDR3 is TGTGCCAGCAGCCCGGACAGGGGGCCTGGAAACACCATATATTTT. Protein sequence: CASSPDRGPGNTIYF. The chain employs TRBV7-2 and TRBJ1-3, with 11 bases lining up with TRBD1. CDR1 and CDR2 (germline): SGHTA, FQGNSA. J was trimmed by 2 bases and V by 5 bases; bases with no gene match: 2. The CDR3 consists of 15 residues.

This clonotype was counted only a few times. The V call is TRBV12-3 or TRBV12-4, the J call TRBJ2-5; TRBD1 aligns across 7 bases. V lost 4 bases, J lost 2 bases, and 1 base stayed unmatched. CDR3 length equals 13 residues. The CDR3 loop is CASSSGQQETQYF. The CDR3 DNA is TGTGCCAGCAGTTCGGGACAGCAAGAGACCCAGTACTTC.

This clonotype was picked up a small number of times. V is TRBV27 and J is TRBJ2-7; D perhaps matches TRBD1 (7 bases). CDR1 is MNHEY and CDR2 is SMNVEV in the germline V gene (reference sequence). Trimming stripped 5 bases from V and 7 bases from J, with 15 bases between. The CDR3 runs to 13 residues. The CDR3 coding sequence is TGTGCCAGCAGTCAGAACAGGGGAGGAGAGCAGTACTTC. This encodes CASSQNRGGEQYF.

This clonotype is medium-sized by share. The rearrangement links TRBV25-1 to TRBJ2-5; D perhaps matches TRBD1 (5 bases). The CDR3 is made up of 13 amino acids. Germline values: CDR1 MGHDK, CDR2 SYGVNS. The V gene lost 4 bases and the J gene lost 2 bases, with 8 bases spanning the gap. The CDR3 is CASSATDQETQYF. CDR3 DNA sequence: TGTGCCAGCAGTGCGACAGATCAAGAGACCCAGTACTTC.